One TCR beta chain is described in this entry. The antigen is unknown. Profiling relied on immunoSEQ multiplex PCR, and the TCRdb table lists in-frame clones only, not all of them. Of tens of thousands of clones in the sample, about 93% were seen once. As for time point: newly diagnosed, previously untreated cHL patient sample. The authors used newly diagnosed, untreated classical Hodgkin lymphoma PBMCs as comparison. V lost 5 bases, J lost 4 bases, and 9 bases lay in between. The CDR3 has 13 amino acids. Germline V gene lookup returns CDR1 SSHAT and CDR2 FNYEAQ (reference sequence). The source of the sample is a study of PD-1 blockade in classical Hodgkin lymphoma. Study-level results: Baseline TCR diversity was reportedly lower in newly diagnosed patients than in healthy donors. It was reported as lower still in relapsed/refractory patients. Causes of the repertoire differences remain undefined, possibly disease activity or prior therapy.

The rearrangement links TRBV7-7 to TRBJ1-3, with no clear D. The receptor's source is a human donor with classical Hodgkin lymphoma. Sequenced: peripheral blood mononuclear cells (PBMCs). CDR3 DNA sequence: TGTGCCAGCAGCCTAACCTCGGGAAACACCATATATTTT. Amino acid sequence: CASSLTSGNTIYF.